This T cell receptor beta chain was sequenced in a study of tumor-infiltrating lymphocytes in localized non-small cell lung cancer. In the study overall: Some samples were collected after neoadjuvant chemotherapy; smokers, never-smokers and several histologies were included. Study outcomes and limitations: IM1 and IM2 tumors showed no difference in T-cell fraction. Higher tumor T cell infiltration than in uninvolved lung was supported by TCRbeta sequencing.

The data were produced by immunoSEQ multiplex PCR, yet TCRdb's version contains in-frame clones alone and is incomplete. The table lists about 16,000 clones, 65% to 80% of them singletons. The CDR3 contains 15 residues. V was cut by 4 bases and J by 8 bases, with 17 bases left in between. From germline, CDR1 is LGHNA and CDR2 YSLEER. Details on this clone: Antigen: not known.

The TCR sequence derives from a human donor with non-small cell lung cancer. V gene TRBV4-3 combines with J gene TRBJ1-4; a possible D gene is TRBD1 (6 bases). Sequencing was done on a sample of lung tumor tissue. DNA for the CDR3: TGCGCCAGCAGCCCCCAACAGGGTAGGAAAGAAAAACTGTTTTTT. Translated, it gives CASSPQQGRKEKLFF.